This TCR beta chain came from a study of T cells after yellow fever vaccination. Study conclusions and caveats: Detected again after the booster were most primary-vaccination clones, at approximately 95% CD4 and about 90% CD8. Clonotypes found in both CD4 and CD8 compartments made up a small share.

By 5'RACE template switching, TCR cDNA was produced, with a universal primer site and UMIs added in the process. From the 5' RACE reads, TCRdb called clonotypes with MiXCR, one entry per CDR3 protein. The table shows around 300,000 distinct CDR3 sequences, with roughly 4.3% occurring only once. In this sample, this clonotype turned up many times. Its specificity is not known. The germline V gene has CDR1 SGHDT and CDR2 YYEEEE. V was pared by 2 bases and J by 4 bases, with 12 bases between. CDR3 size: 15 residues. The source is a man younger than 30 who received the YFV17D yellow fever vaccine. Material: PBMCs, obtained 5 days after the yellow fever booster vaccination. The rearrangement links TRBV5-6 to TRBJ2-2, with D possibly TRBD1 on 5 matching bases. CDR3 loop: CASSFSQGGTGELFF. CDR3 nucleotide sequence: TGTGCCAGCAGCTTTTCGCAGGGTGGCACCGGGGAGCTGTTTTTT.